Following are 5 T cell receptor beta chains from one sample sequenced in a study of Tregs in tolerant kidney transplant recipients (dated by TCRdb to about 2019). The receptor library was made with the immunoSEQ multiplex PCR assay. As stored in TCRdb, this immuneACCESS dataset retains in-frame rearrangements with V and J assigned. A fraction of the clones does not appear; measured against another copy, unresolved V genes explain less than half of the discrepancy, and the remainder lacks a known reason. The sample records 75,000 to 100,000 clones, 85% to 95% of which are singletons. Of the sample, roughly 5% falls within the top ten clones. Sequencing was carried out using CD8+ T cells from blood. The receptors stem from a human donor in good health.

The rearrangement uses TRBV7-9 and TRBJ1-1; D is uncertain. Germline V gene sequence: CDR1 SEHNR, CDR2 FQNEAQ (reference sequence). V shed 8 bases and J shed 4 bases, with 14 bases lying between them. The CDR3 contains 13 residues. For the CDR3, the DNA is TGTGCCAGCGAGGACCCAGCGGGCACTGAAGCTTTCTTT. This codes for CASEDPAGTEAFF.

CDR3 protein: CASSEYGHYRVGNTEAFF. Written as DNA, the CDR3 is TGTGCCAGCAGTGAATATGGCCATTACAGGGTTGGGAACACTGAAGCTTTCTTT. The chain employs TRBV25-1 and TRBJ1-1, with a possible D match to TRBD1 (6 bases). Germline values: CDR1 MGHDK, CDR2 SYGVNS. The CDR3 has 18 residues. The ends were cut back, 0 bases at V and 1 base at J, with 18 bases in the middle.

V is TRBV29-1 and J is TRBJ1-5; maybe TRBD1 (6 bases). The germline V gene encodes CDR1 SQVTM and CDR2 ANQGSEA. V was pared by 6 bases and J by 1 base, with 10 bases between. The CDR3 is made up of 13 amino acids. Here the CDR3 reads CSVDSSSNQPQHF. The DNA for the CDR3 is TGCAGCGTGGACAGTTCGAGCAATCAGCCCCAGCATTTT.

The rearrangement uses TRBV2 and TRBJ1-4, with a tentative D call TRBD1 (5 bases). V lost 7 bases and J lost 1, with 13 bases in between. CDR3 size: 15 residues. From germline, CDR1 is SNHLY and CDR2 FYNNEI. CDR3 sequence reads: CASTNPRVTNEKLFF. CDR3 DNA sequence: TGTGCCAGCACCAACCCCAGGGTAACTAATGAAAAACTGTTTTTT. Based on the CDR3 plus reference TRBV2 and TRBJ1-4, the full variable domain is EPEVTQTPSHQVTQMGQEVILRCVPISNHLYFYWYRQILGQKVEFLVSFYNNEISEKSEIFDDQFSVERPDGSNFTLKIRSTKLEDSAMYFCASTNPRVTNEKLFFGSGTQLSVL.

The chain recombines TRBV19 with TRBJ1-6; D is possibly TRBD1 (5 bases). Germline assignment: CDR1 LNHDA and CDR2 SQIVND (reference sequence). The V gene lost 2 bases and the J gene lost 7 bases, with 9 bases spanning the gap. The CDR3 has 14 residues. The chain's CDR3 is CASSISQGNSPLHF. Here the CDR3 DNA reads TGTGCCAGTAGTATATCCCAGGGCAATTCACCCCTCCACTTT.